This passage covers 27 T cell receptor beta chains from one sample sequenced in a study of T cell responses to AZD1222 COVID-19 vaccine. Method: immunoSEQ multiplex PCR; TCRdb's copy keeps in-frame clones and lacks some. The repertoire includes under 150,000 clones, over 85% of them detected once, and approximately 4.8% sits in the top ten. The sample consisted of peripheral blood, taken on day 0 of AZD1222 vaccination. The receptors stem from an adult in good health.

V gene TRBV3-1 (or the pseudogene TRBV3-2) combines with J gene TRBJ2-2; D remains unclear. The CDR3 length is 14 residues. The germline V gene has CDR1 LGHDT and CDR2 YNNKEL (reference sequence). Trimming took off 1 base at V and 5 bases at J, with 8 bases between the two ends. The CDR3 region is CASSQAAFTGELFF. DNA for the CDR3: TGTGCCAGCAGCCAAGCCGCATTTACCGGGGAGCTGTTTTTT.

This chain connects TRBV6-5 to TRBJ2-7; D remains ambiguous. CDR1 and CDR2 from the germline V gene are MNHEY and SVGAGI. CDR3 length: 14 residues. V was clipped by 7 bases and J by 6 bases, with 19 bases between them. The CDR3: CASTMGSLIREQYF. CDR3 nucleotide sequence: TGTGCCAGCACCATGGGTAGTTTGATTCGCGAGCAGTACTTC.

The chain links TRBV5-6 to TRBJ1-5; D is ambiguous. The CDR3 loop spans 12 amino acids. V dropped 2 bases and J dropped 5 bases, with 5 bases sitting between them. The germline CDR1 and CDR2 sequences are SGHDT and YYEEEE. In DNA, the CDR3 is TGTGCCAGCAGCTTTGGGGATCAGCCCCAGCATTTT. It codes for CASSFGDQPQHF.

The chain carries TRBV12-3 or TRBV12-4 and TRBJ2-7; a weak D match, TRBD2 (5 bases). The CDR3 is 13 amino acids. V shed 5 bases and J shed 3 bases, with 11 bases lying between them. In DNA form, the CDR3 reads TGTGCCAGCAGTCCGGACTGGATCTACGAGCAGTACTTC. Translation gives CASSPDWIYEQYF.

This clone was picked up a small number of times. V is TRBV7-8 and J is TRBJ1-6, with D unclear. Trimming pared 3 bases from V and 6 bases from J, leaving 15 bases between. This CDR3 spans 16 amino acids. Looked up from germline, CDR1 is SGHVS and CDR2 is FQNEAQ. CDR3 sequence (DNA): TGTGCCAGCAGCTTGTCCCGGGGAATCTCTAATTCACCCCTCCACTTT. This translates into CASSLSRGISNSPLHF. The full variable domain, with the rest looked up from reference TRBV7-8 and TRBJ1-6, is GAGVSQSPRYKVAKRGQDVALRCDPISGHVSLFWYQQALGQGPEFLTYFQNEAQLDKSGLPSDRFFAERPEGSVSTLKIQRTQQEDSAVYLCASSLSRGISNSPLHFGNGTRLTVT.

The chain is built from TRBV7-2 and TRBJ2-6; tentative D call: TRBD2 (6 bases). The CDR3 is 16 residues long. The germline gives CDR1 SGHTA, CDR2 FQGNSA. Trimming left V 2 bases short and J 1 base short, with 9 bases between. The CDR3, as DNA: TGTGCCAGCAGCTTATCGAGCGGGTCTGGGGCCAACGTCCTGACTTTC. Translated, it gives CASSLSSGSGANVLTF.

The table lists this clone with a count of one. The chain has TRBV11-3 and TRBJ2-2; D is undetermined. V was pared by 5 bases and J by 0 bases, with 7 bases between. The length of the CDR3 is 14 residues. Germline CDR1 and CDR2: SGHNT and YENEEA. Here the CDR3 DNA reads TGTGCCAGCAGCATACGGACGAACACCGGGGAGCTGTTTTTT. As protein: CASSIRTNTGELFF.

V usage is TRBV7-2 and J usage is TRBJ2-3; 8 positions match TRBD2. Germline-derived CDR1 and CDR2 are SGHTA and FQGNSA. J was trimmed by 8 bases and V by 1 base; bases with no gene match: 5. CDR3 length equals 14 residues. CDR3 sequence reads: CASSLVREGGTQYF. The CDR3 DNA follows: TGTGCCAGCAGCTTAGTACGGGAGGGCGGTACGCAGTATTTT. The full variable domain, in which reference TRBV7-2 and TRBJ2-3 provide the parts outside the CDR3, is GAGVSQSPSNKVTEKGKDVELRCDPISGHTALYWYRQSLGQGLEFLIYFQGNSAPDKSGLPSDRFSAERTGGSVSTLTIQRTQQEDSAVYLCASSLVREGGTQYFGPGTRLTVL.

Of note for this clone: A junction end diverges from the germline sequence, so it may reflect a read error. The chain joins TRBV19 to TRBJ1-5; 7 bases fit TRBD1. The CDR3 totals 13 residues. Germline V gives CDR1 LNHDA, CDR2 SQIVND (reference sequence). In nucleotides, the CDR3 is TGTACCAGCGAGGGGACAGTCAATCAGCCCCAGCATTTT. Its protein product is CTSEGTVNQPQHF. Using reference TRBV19 and TRBJ1-5 for the parts outside the CDR3, the full variable domain is DGGITQSPKYLFRKEGQNVTLSCEQNLNHDAMYWYRQDPGQGLRLIYYSQIVNDFQKGDIAEGYSVSREKKESFPLTVTSAQKNPTAFYLCTSEGTVNQPQHFGDGTRLSIL.

The CDR3 region has the DNA TGTGCCAGCAGCACGGGACTAGCGGTGAGCACAGATACGCAGTATTTT. This codes for CASSTGLAVSTDTQYF. This rearrangement joins TRBV7-9 to TRBJ2-3; 11 bases line up with TRBD2. Germline assignment: CDR1 SEHNR and CDR2 FQNEAQ (reference sequence). The V and J ends lost 5 bases and 0 bases, in that order; junction bases with no gene match: 4. The CDR3 is 16 amino acids.

This sequence joins TRBV20-1 and TRBJ2-1; no firm D call. Trimming removed 6 bases at V and 2 bases at J, with 5 bases between. The CDR3 contains 11 residues. CDR1 and CDR2 (germline): DFQATT, SNEGSKA (reference sequence). The CDR3 DNA reads as TGCAGTGCGAAGGCCTACAATGAGCAGTTCTTC. Its protein is CSAKAYNEQFF.

The gene calls are TRBV6-5 and TRBJ2-7, with 9 bases identical to TRBD2. The CDR3 contains 16 residues. Looked up from germline, CDR1 is MNHEY and CDR2 is SVGAGI. V lost 0 bases, J lost 1 base, and 4 bases stayed unmatched. The CDR3 spells CASSYSSGRNSYEQYF. In DNA, the CDR3 is TGTGCCAGCAGTTACTCTAGCGGGAGAAATTCCTACGAGCAGTACTTC.

The chain recombines TRBV21-1 with TRBJ2-1. TRBV21-1 is reported as a pseudogene. The CDR3 consists of 12 residues. The CDR3 region is CASSKEEGEQFF. Written as DNA, the CDR3 is TGTGCCAGCAGCAAAGAGGAAGGAGAGCAGTTCTTC.

The J gene is TRBJ1-3, the V gene TRBV1. TRBV1 is classified as a pseudogene. This CDR3 is built from 16 residues. The CDR3 is CTRLVPRVLSGNTIYF. The CDR3 coding sequence is TGCACCAGGCTAGTCCCTCGGGTACTCTCTGGAAACACCATATATTTT.

V and J are TRBV7-9 and TRBJ2-3; a weak D match, TRBD2 (5 bases). The germline CDR1 and CDR2 sequences are SEHNR and FQNEAQ (reference sequence). Trimming removed 2 bases from V and 5 bases from J, with 14 bases in between. This CDR3 region has 15 residues. The CDR3 nucleotides read TGTGCCAGCAGCTTATTGCCCGGGGAGCAAGATACGCAGTATTTT. As protein: CASSLLPGEQDTQYF.

This chain uses TRBV24-1 with TRBJ2-1; D is possibly TRBD2 (7 bases). The CDR3 extends over 15 amino acids. V was trimmed by 3 bases and J by 6 bases, leaving 14 bases between them. CDR1 and CDR2 from the germline V gene are KGHDR and SFDVKD. The CDR3 nucleotides are TGTGCCACCAGTGATACTCGGGGGGCCGGCAATGAGCAGTTCTTC. It is translated as CATSDTRGAGNEQFF.

This clone was detected once. The J gene is TRBJ2-2, the V gene TRBV28; D gene ambiguous. Germline assignment: CDR1 MDHEN and CDR2 SYDVKM. V was pared by 7 bases and J by 1 base, with 13 bases between. The CDR3 consists of 15 residues. For the CDR3, the DNA is TGTGCCAGCACCATTTCAAGAGGGAACACCGGGGAGCTGTTTTTT. It encodes CASTISRGNTGELFF. The variable domain in full, with the rest retrieved from reference TRBV28 and TRBJ2-2, is DVKVTQSSRYLVKRTGEKVFLECVQDMDHENMFWYRQDPGLGLRLIYFSYDVKMKEKGDIPEGYSVSREKKERFSLILESASTNQTSMYLCASTISRGNTGELFFGEGSRLTVL.

About this clone itself: An end of the junction differs from the germline gene, which may be a read error. The genes are TRBV7-7 and TRBJ2-1, with 7 bases that match TRBD1. This CDR3 has 15 residues. The V gene's germline CDR1 is SSHAT and CDR2 FNYEAQ (reference sequence). CDR3 nucleotides: TGTGCTAGCAGCTTAGGGGACAGTTACTACAATGAGCAGTTCTTC. Residues: CASSLGDSYYNEQFF. The full variable domain, rest sourced from reference TRBV7-7 and TRBJ2-1, is GAGVSQSPRYKVTKRGQDVTLRCDPISSHATLYWYQQALGQGPEFLTYFNYEAQPDKSGLPSDRFSAERPEGSISTLTIQRTEQRDSAMYRCASSLGDSYYNEQFFGPGTRLTVL.

This chain connects TRBV20-1 to TRBJ2-7; 10 nucleotides line up with TRBD1. V was pared by 3 bases and J by 5 bases, with 1 base of the junction left unmatched. The germline V gene has CDR1 DFQATT and CDR2 SNEGSKA (reference sequence). This CDR3 comprises 12 residues. The DNA for the CDR3 is TGCAGTGCTAGTGACAGGGGGCACGAGCAGTACTTC. Residues: CSASDRGHEQYF.

The J gene is TRBJ1-2, the V gene TRBV19; no clear D. The V end was cut by 6 bases, the J end by 2 bases, with 7 bases between. The CDR3 runs 12 residues. CDR1 and CDR2 from the germline V gene are LNHDA and SQIVND (reference sequence). Here the CDR3 reads CASREQNYGYTF. In nucleotides, the CDR3 is TGTGCCAGTAGGGAACAGAACTATGGCTACACCTTC.

V gene TRBV7-9 combines with J gene TRBJ2-1, with D possibly TRBD1 on 6 matching bases. Germline lookup yields CDR1 SEHNR and CDR2 FQNEAQ (reference sequence). This CDR3 has 18 amino acids. Deletions cut 2 bases from V and 3 bases from J, with 20 bases between. CDR3 sequence reads: CASSLTHLTGRIYNEQFF. CDR3 coding DNA: TGTGCCAGCAGCTTAACTCACTTAACAGGGCGCATCTACAATGAGCAGTTCTTC. The variable domain in full, completed from reference TRBV7-9 and TRBJ2-1, reads DTGVSQNPRHKITKRGQNVTFRCDPISEHNRLYWYRQTLGQGPEFLTYFQNEAQLEKSRLLSDRFSAERPKGSFSTLEIQRTEQGDSAMYLCASSLTHLTGRIYNEQFFGPGTRLTVL.

This chain uses TRBV19 with TRBJ2-7; 8 bases are a match to TRBD1. The V gene's germline CDR1 is LNHDA and CDR2 SQIVND (reference sequence). The V gene end was trimmed by 10 bases and the J gene end by 7 bases; junction bases not matched to a gene: 12. The CDR3 has 13 amino acids. The CDR3 nucleotides are TGTGCCACTGGGACAGGTCTTTTGGGAGAGCAGTACTTC. It specifies CATGTGLLGEQYF. The whole variable domain, remainder taken from reference TRBV19 and TRBJ2-7, is DGGITQSPKYLFRKEGQNVTLSCEQNLNHDAMYWYRQDPGQGLRLIYYSQIVNDFQKGDIAEGYSVSREKKESFPLTVTSAQKNPTAFYLCATGTGLLGEQYFGPGTRLTVT.

CDR3 amino acids: CASSQVISGTEAFF. The CDR3, as DNA: TGTGCCAGCAGCCAGGTAATATCGGGCACTGAAGCTTTCTTT. The rearrangement links TRBV3-1 (or the pseudogene TRBV3-2) to TRBJ1-1, with D hard to call. The CDR3 loop spans 14 amino acids. The V end lost 3 bases, the J end lost 4 bases, and 12 bases lay between the germline ends. CDR1 LGHDT and CDR2 YNNKEL come from the germline V gene (reference sequence).

The chain has TRBV6-1 and TRBJ1-5; 8 nucleotides line up with TRBD1. The length of the CDR3 is 13 residues. In germline, CDR1 is MNHNS, CDR2 SASEGT. The V and J ends lost 3 bases and 6 bases, in that order; junction bases with no gene match: 1. CDR3 residues: CASSETGAQPQHF. CDR3 sequence (DNA): TGTGCCAGCAGTGAGACAGGGGCTCAGCCCCAGCATTTT.

The V call is TRBV3-1 (or the pseudogene TRBV3-2), the J call TRBJ2-1; 7 bases align to TRBD1. CDR3 length: 15 amino acids. In germline, CDR1 is LGHDT, CDR2 YNNKEL (reference sequence). V shed 6 bases, J shed 2 bases, and the junction held 7 bases outside the gene matches. CDR3 DNA sequence: TGTGCCAGCAGGCCTACCGGGACAGCCTACAATGAGCAGTTCTTC. Its protein is CASRPTGTAYNEQFF.

The CDR3 sequence is CASSLSGTRSIEQFF. In DNA form, the CDR3 reads TGTGCCAGCAGTTTAAGCGGGACTAGGTCTATTGAGCAGTTCTTC. The genes are TRBV28 and TRBJ2-1; TRBD2 matches at 8 bases. Germline CDR1 and CDR2: MDHEN and SYDVKM. Trimming at V came to 2 bases and at J to 9 bases, leaving 9 bases not matched to a gene. This CDR3 has 15 amino acids.

V gene TRBV6-5 combines with J gene TRBJ1-1; no definite D call. The germline gives CDR1 MNHEY, CDR2 SVGAGI. The length of the CDR3 is 14 residues. V shed 2 bases and J shed 3 bases, with 10 bases lying between them. CDR3 loop: CASSYLFRDTEAFF. The CDR3 nucleotides read TGTGCCAGCAGTTACCTATTTAGAGACACTGAAGCTTTCTTT.